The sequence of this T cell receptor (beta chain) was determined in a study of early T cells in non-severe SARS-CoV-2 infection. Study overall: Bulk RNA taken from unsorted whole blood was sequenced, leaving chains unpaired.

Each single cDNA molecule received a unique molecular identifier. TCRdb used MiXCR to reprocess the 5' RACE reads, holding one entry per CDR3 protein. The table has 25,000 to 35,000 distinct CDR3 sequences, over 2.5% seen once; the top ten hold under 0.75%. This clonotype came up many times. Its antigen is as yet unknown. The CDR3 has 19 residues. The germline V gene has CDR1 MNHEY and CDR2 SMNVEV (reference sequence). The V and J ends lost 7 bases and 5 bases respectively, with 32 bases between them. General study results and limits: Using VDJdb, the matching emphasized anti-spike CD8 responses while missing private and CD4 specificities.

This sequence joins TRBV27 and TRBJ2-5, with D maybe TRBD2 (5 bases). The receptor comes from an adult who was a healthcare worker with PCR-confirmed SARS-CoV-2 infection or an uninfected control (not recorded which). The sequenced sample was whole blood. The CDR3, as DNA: TGTGCCAGCACCCCTTTCCCCCCCCTTCGGGCTAGCTCGGTGGAGACCCAGTACTTC. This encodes CASTPFPPLRASSVETQYF.